Detailed here is one T cell receptor beta chain. The entry originates in a study of cytomegalovirus exposure and HLA in healthy donors. Germline CDR1 and CDR2: MDHEN and SYDVKM. V was pared by 1 base and J by 7 bases, with 4 bases between. This CDR3 has 12 amino acids. In the PCR, 60 Vbeta and 13 Jbeta primers were used. The data were produced by immunoSEQ multiplex PCR, yet TCRdb's version contains in-frame clones alone and is incomplete. This sample's table has tens of thousands of clones. The sequence derives from a woman between 40 and 55 years old in good health and CMV-seronegative. The specimen was PBMCs. V is TRBV28 and J is TRBJ1-4; D gene uncertain. CDR3 nucleotides: TGTGCCAGCAGTTTATATCTTGAAAAACTGTTTTTT. Its protein product is CASSLYLEKLFF.